Following are 25 T cell receptor beta chains from one sample sequenced in a study of patients and donors after allogeneic stem cell transplantation (dated by TCRdb to 2020 to 2021). Libraries were made using RT-PCR. The sample was run on a NextSeq 550. TCRdb itself trimmed the public reads at Q25 with fastp, ran MiXCR and retained productive beta chains. All rows with the same CDR3 protein become a single entry with the most common DNA and genes. This sample is represented by 900,000 to 1,000,000 distinct CDR3 sequences; more than 15% of them were singletons. The leading ten clones occupy roughly 6% of the sample. Specimen: blood, either unsorted or a sorted T cell fraction (not recorded which). The receptors were sampled from a human donor who was either an allogeneic HSCT recipient or a stem cell or donor lymphocyte infusion donor (not recorded which). It is not recorded whose cells these are; they may come from a transplant donor.

This clonotype appeared a few times. The CDR3 protein is CAIRGSTVLTYEQYF. The CDR3 DNA reads TGTGCCATCAGGGGTTCGACAGTTTTAACCTACGAGCAGTACTTC. This chain links TRBV10-3 with TRBJ2-7, with D perhaps matching TRBD1 (5 bases). Between the trimmed V and J ends, which lost 6 bases and 2 bases, there was a span of 17 bases. CDR1 and CDR2 from the germline V gene are ENHRY and SYGVKD. This CDR3 has 15 amino acids.

This clonotype appeared a few times. This sequence joins TRBV7-8 and TRBJ2-1; D remains unclear. Trimming removed 1 base from V and 7 bases from J, with 14 bases in between. This CDR3 comprises 15 residues. CDR1 and CDR2 from the germline V gene are SGHVS and FQNEAQ. CDR3 in DNA: TGTGCCAGCAGCTTAGATGGCGCGGCTTTGAATGAGCAGTTCTTC. As protein: CASSLDGAALNEQFF.

The chain uses TRBV7-9 and TRBJ1-4; D is ambiguous. The CDR3 covers 13 residues. V lost 5 bases and J lost 8, with 12 bases in between. Germline CDR1 and CDR2: SEHNR and FQNEAQ (reference sequence). The CDR3 reads CASSPPEGEKLFF. The CDR3 DNA sequence: TGTGCCAGCAGCCCCCCCGAAGGGGAAAAACTGTTTTTT.

This chain links TRBV7-9 with TRBJ2-7; D gene uncertain. This CDR3 is built from 14 residues. V was clipped by 2 bases and J by 4 bases, with 12 bases between them. Germline V lookup: CDR1 SEHNR, CDR2 FQNEAQ (reference sequence). DNA for the CDR3: TGTGCCAGCAGCTTAAGGGCAGGTCAATACGAGCAGTACTTC. This translates into CASSLRAGQYEQYF. Full variable domain (remainder filled in from reference TRBV7-9 and TRBJ2-7): DTGVSQNPRHKITKRGQNVTFRCDPISEHNRLYWYRQTLGQGPEFLTYFQNEAQLEKSRLLSDRFSAERPKGSFSTLEIQRTEQGDSAMYLCASSLRAGQYEQYFGPGTRLTVT.

The chain couples TRBV21-1 to TRBJ2-5; the table's D call, TRBD2, was not checked against the DNA. TRBV21-1 is a pseudogene locus. This CDR3 has 15 residues. The CDR3 DNA reads TGTGCCAGCTGCGAAGGGGATAGCGGGGGGGAGACCCAGTACTTC. Amino acid sequence: CASCEGDSGGETQYF.

This clonotype turned up a few times. The V call is TRBV4-3, the J call TRBJ2-2; 12 nucleotides match TRBD2. The CDR3 contains 19 residues. CDR1 and CDR2 (germline): LGHNA, YSLEER. V lost 0 bases and J lost 0; bases outside the gene matches: 5. The CDR3 loop reads CASSQETSGGSPNTGELFF. The DNA for the CDR3 is TGCGCCAGCAGCCAAGAGACTAGCGGGGGCAGCCCGAACACCGGGGAGCTGTTTTTT.

This clonotype came up a few times. J is TRBJ2-5 and V is TRBV5-1; maybe TRBD1 (7 bases). CDR1 is SGHRS, CDR2 YFSETQ, per germline. V was pared by 1 base and J by 5 bases, with 15 bases between. This CDR3 has 15 amino acids. The CDR3 bases are TGCGCCAGCAGCTTGACGCGCCCAGGGGGGGAGACCCAGTACTTC. Protein product: CASSLTRPGGETQYF.

The V gene is TRBV20-1, the J gene TRBJ2-1; weak D call: TRBD2 (5 bases). The length of the CDR3 is 18 residues. Trimming removed 0 bases at V and 3 bases at J, with 21 bases between. Germline lookup yields CDR1 DFQATT and CDR2 SNEGSKA (reference sequence). CDR3 sequence reads: CSARDRASRRTNYNEQFF. CDR3 coding DNA: TGCAGTGCTAGAGATCGGGCTAGCAGGCGAACAAACTACAATGAGCAGTTCTTC.

This clonotype was found a few times. The DNA for the CDR3 is TGCAGCGCTTACCCCGAAGCTTTCTTT. Its protein is CSAYPEAFF. The chain employs TRBV29-1 and TRBJ1-1; D gene uncertain. The V end was cut by 7 bases, the J end by 8 bases, with 8 bases between. The CDR3 is made up of 9 amino acids. Germline values: CDR1 SQVTM, CDR2 ANQGSEA.

This clonotype has only a few counts. This chain uses TRBV11-2 with TRBJ2-7; D possibly uses TRBD1 or TRBD2 (5 bases each). The V gene lost 5 bases and the J gene lost 7 bases, with 21 bases spanning the gap. From germline, CDR1 is SGHAT and CDR2 FQNNGV. CDR3 length: 15 amino acids. The CDR3 sequence: CASSPLGRSSGEQYF. In DNA form, the CDR3 reads TGTGCCAGCAGCCCATTGGGACGGAGCTCTGGGGAGCAGTACTTC.

The chain uses TRBV6-5 and TRBJ1-1; tentatively, D is TRBD1 (5 bases). Trimming stripped 0 bases from V and 4 bases from J, with 9 bases between. From germline, CDR1 is MNHEY and CDR2 SVGAGI. The CDR3 totals 14 residues. The CDR3 region has the DNA TGTGCCAGCAGTTACTCTCAGGGAGCCACTGAAGCTTTCTTT. This codes for CASSYSQGATEAFF.

This clonotype was picked up a small number of times. This sequence joins TRBV27 and TRBJ2-3; TRBD2 matches 7 bases. Germline V CDR1 and CDR2: MNHEY, SMNVEV (reference sequence). The CDR3 runs to 14 residues. V shed 6 bases and J 0 bases; nucleotides not matched to a gene: 3. The CDR3 DNA reads TGTGCCAGCAGACGAGCGGGAAGCACAGATACGCAGTATTTT. The encoded protein is CASRRAGSTDTQYF.

This clonotype was seen a few times. CDR3 amino acids: CASSLRSSGGTDTQYF. The CDR3 DNA reads TGTGCCAGCAGCTTAAGGAGTTCAGGGGGCACAGATACGCAGTATTTT. The chain carries TRBV7-3 and TRBJ2-3, with D possibly TRBD1 on 6 matching bases. V was cut by 1 base and J by 1 base, with 12 bases left in between. Germline loops: CDR1 SGHTA, CDR2 FQGTGA. This CDR3 is 16 amino acids long.

Many counts were recorded for this clonotype. The V call is TRBV20-1, the J call TRBJ2-7; D is possibly TRBD1 (6 bases). V lost 3 bases and J lost 3, with 12 bases in between. The CDR3 length is 13 residues. Germline CDR1 is DFQATT and CDR2 is SNEGSKA (reference sequence). The CDR3: CSAREQGHYEQYF. The DNA for the CDR3 is TGCAGTGCTAGGGAACAGGGTCACTACGAGCAGTACTTC.

This clonotype was seen a few times. The V and J genes are TRBV12-3 or TRBV12-4 and TRBJ1-2, with D hard to call. V gave up 3 bases and J gave up 4 bases, with 12 bases separating them. This CDR3 is built from 14 residues. This CDR3 reads CASSLRAYPYGYTF. CDR3 sequence (DNA): TGTGCCAGCAGTTTGCGGGCCTACCCCTATGGCTACACCTTC.

This clonotype was counted at least ten times. This chain joins TRBV5-1 and TRBJ2-7; TRBD2 might be the D (5 bases). Germline lookup yields CDR1 SGHRS and CDR2 YFSETQ. The CDR3 contains 14 residues. V was shortened by 0 bases and J by 0 bases, with 7 bases between the two germline ends. CDR3 loop: CASSLGGFSYEQYF. In DNA form, the CDR3 reads TGCGCCAGCAGCTTGGGAGGGTTCTCCTACGAGCAGTACTTC.

This clonotype occurred a few times. This sequence joins TRBV20-1 and TRBJ2-2; D gene uncertain. Germline CDR1 is DFQATT and CDR2 is SNEGSKA (reference sequence). V lost 6 bases and J lost 2, with 13 bases in between. The CDR3 has 14 residues. DNA of the CDR3: TGCAGTGCCCCGAAGGCATTAAACACCGGGGAGCTGTTTTTT. Encoded protein: CSAPKALNTGELFF.

This clonotype was counted only a few times. J is TRBJ1-2 and V is TRBV4-3; D remains unclear. The V gene's germline CDR1 is LGHNA and CDR2 YSLEER. The CDR3 has 15 amino acids. Trimming took off 4 bases at V and 6 bases at J, with 18 bases between the two ends. The CDR3 spells CASSRTLAGINGYTF. The CDR3 DNA reads as TGCGCCAGCAGCCGGACTCTCGCGGGGATCAATGGCTACACCTTC.

Many counts were recorded for this clonotype. The chain combines TRBV12-3 or TRBV12-4 with TRBJ2-1; TRBD2 matches at 9 bases. V shed 3 bases, J shed 5 bases, and the junction held 8 bases outside the gene matches. The CDR3 loop spans 16 amino acids. The CDR3 is CASSFRLAEPHNEQFF. In DNA form, the CDR3 reads TGTGCCAGCAGTTTCAGACTAGCGGAACCCCACAATGAGCAGTTCTTC.

V usage is TRBV6-2 or TRBV6-3 and J usage is TRBJ1-2, with a weak D call TRBD1 (6 bases). CDR1 MNHEY and CDR2 SVGEGT come from the germline V gene. V shed 2 bases and J shed 2 bases, with 12 bases lying between them. The CDR3 has 15 amino acids. The CDR3 loop reads CASSYVRQANYGYTF. The DNA of the CDR3 is TGTGCCAGCAGTTACGTCCGACAGGCGAACTATGGCTACACCTTC.

This clonotype was counted between two and nine times. The chain links TRBV12-3 or TRBV12-4 to TRBJ2-5; 11 positions agree with TRBD1. Unmatched junction bases numbered 7, after V lost 3 bases and J lost 1 base. The CDR3 runs 17 residues. The CDR3, as DNA: TGTGCCAGCAGTTTTGGACAGGGGGCCGGAGCCCAAGAGACCCAGTACTTC. Translated, it gives CASSFGQGAGAQETQYF.

The chain has TRBV21-1 and TRBJ1-6. TRBV21-1 represents a pseudogene. The CDR3 runs 11 residues. DNA for the CDR3: TGTGCCAGGGACGGATATTCACCCCTCCACTTT. Protein sequence: CARDGYSPLHF.

This clonotype appeared a few times. The chain combines TRBV5-1 with TRBJ2-3, with 15 bases lining up with TRBD2. The CDR3 has 17 amino acids. V shed 3 bases and J 0 bases; nucleotides not matched to a gene: 2. Germline V lookup: CDR1 SGHRS, CDR2 YFSETQ. The CDR3 is CASSSGLAGGSTDTQYF. The CDR3 coding sequence is TGCGCCAGCAGCTCTGGACTAGCGGGAGGGAGCACAGATACGCAGTATTTT.

The chain is built from TRBV25-1 and TRBJ2-6; possibly TRBD1 or TRBD2 for D (5 bases each). The germline CDR1 and CDR2 sequences are MGHDK and SYGVNS. This CDR3 is built from 16 residues. Trimming removed 7 bases from V and 0 bases from J, with 13 bases in between. CDR3 DNA: TGTGCCAGCACCGGGGCCAGAGGCTCTGGGGCCAACGTCCTGACTTTC. This translates into CASTGARGSGANVLTF.

The V call is TRBV7-9, the J call TRBJ2-5, with D possibly matching TRBD2 (6 bases). There are 13 residues in the CDR3. V dropped 4 bases and J dropped 4 bases, with 10 bases sitting between them. In germline, CDR1 is SEHNR, CDR2 FQNEAQ (reference sequence). CDR3 region: CASSWGSGETQYF. Written as DNA, the CDR3 is TGTGCCAGCAGCTGGGGTAGCGGAGAGACCCAGTACTTC.